Included here is one T cell receptor beta chain sequence, with context. The antigen remains undetermined. The study sequenced TCR beta in blood CD8+ and CD4+ T cells. The authors reverse transcribed roughly 0.5 to 1 ug RNA with random hexamers. Via MiXCR, TCRdb re-called the immunoSEQ multiplex PCR reads, giving one row per CDR3 protein. The data show about 130,000 distinct CDR3 sequences, over 85% seen once. Germline V gene lookup returns CDR1 DFQATT and CDR2 SNEGSKA (reference sequence). Trimming took off 5 bases at V and 4 bases at J, with 17 bases between the two ends. The CDR3 covers 15 residues. The data are from a study of CD8 T cells in Susac syndrome. Background on the study: When their blood was taken, patients with Susac syndrome were therapy-naive, taking corticosteroids, or taking intravenous immunoglobulin alone.

Regarding the study as a whole: The number of individuals included in the study's TCR sequencing and HLA analysis was acknowledged as relatively small. Across the total CD8+ repertoires, over 15 Susac-specific public clones were detected, and across the CD8+ TEMRA repertoires, roughly five such clones were detected.

The specimen sequenced was CD8+ T cells from PBMCs. The genes are TRBV20-1 and TRBJ2-2; either TRBD1 or TRBD2 may fit D (5 bases each). The origin of this receptor is a human donor with Susac syndrome. The CDR3 reads CSAGARDQFTGELFF. As DNA, the CDR3 is TGCAGTGCTGGGGCCCGGGACCAATTCACCGGGGAGCTGTTTTTT.